The source of this TCR beta chain is a study of molecular identifiers for immune sequencing clone quantification. About the study: Replicate runs used RNA from around 20,000 or 100,000 naive CD8 cells, which was split five ways into aliquots, and four of those aliquots were then sequenced.

TCRdb re-analysed the PCR reads in MiXCR, keeping a single row per CDR3 protein. The sample records tens of thousands of distinct CDR3 sequences, less than 20% being singletons. Ten or more counts support this clonotype. The CDR3 is 16 residues long. Germline trimming cut 6 bases from V and 5 bases from J; bases unmatched to any gene: 13. Per germline, CDR1 ENHRY and CDR2 SYGVKD. The receptor's source is a human donor in good health. Some libraries in this study had Jurkat cell RNA spiked in. The rearrangement uses TRBV10-3 and TRBJ2-1; 7 nucleotides align to TRBD2. The source material was naive CD8+ T cells from blood, with Jurkat cell RNA spiked in. Subset of the sample: FACS-sorted CD8+CD4-CCR7+CD45RA+ naive T cells. The CDR3 is CAIRELAPEENNEQFF. DNA for the CDR3: TGTGCCATCAGAGAACTAGCGCCCGAGGAAAACAATGAGCAGTTCTTC.